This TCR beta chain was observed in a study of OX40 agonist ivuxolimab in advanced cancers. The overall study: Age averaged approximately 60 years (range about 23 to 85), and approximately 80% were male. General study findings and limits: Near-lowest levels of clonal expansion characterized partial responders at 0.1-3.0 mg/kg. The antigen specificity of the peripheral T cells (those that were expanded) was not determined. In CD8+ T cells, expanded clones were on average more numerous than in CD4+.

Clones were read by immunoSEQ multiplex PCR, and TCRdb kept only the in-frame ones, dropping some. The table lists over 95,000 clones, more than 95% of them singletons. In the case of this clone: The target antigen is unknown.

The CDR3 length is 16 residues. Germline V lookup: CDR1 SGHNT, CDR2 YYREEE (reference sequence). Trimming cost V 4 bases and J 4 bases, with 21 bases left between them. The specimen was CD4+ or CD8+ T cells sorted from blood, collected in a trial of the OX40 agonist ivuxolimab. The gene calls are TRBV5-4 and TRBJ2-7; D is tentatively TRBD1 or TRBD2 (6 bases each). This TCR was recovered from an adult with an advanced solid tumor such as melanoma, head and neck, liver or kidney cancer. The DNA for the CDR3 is TGTGCCAGCAGCCAAGGGGGATTAGGAGGAGGGTACGAGCAGTACTTC. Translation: CASSQGGLGGGYEQYF.